Following are 23 T cell receptor beta chains from one sample sequenced in a study of radiotherapy plus CTLA-4 blockade in lung cancer. Sequencing used immunoSEQ multiplex PCR; TCRdb keeps in-frame clones, though not all of them. The table shows some 73,000 clones, with around 78% occurring only once. The source material was peripheral blood, sampled from a patient treated with radiotherapy plus ipilimumab. These receptors all stem from a human donor with non-small cell lung cancer whose response to radiotherapy plus ipilimumab could not be evaluated. Some clones in this sample may be carry-over from other donors' samples.

V and J are TRBV6-5 and TRBJ2-7; D gene unclear. This CDR3 has 15 residues. Trimming removed 0 bases from V and 3 bases from J, with 12 bases in between. The germline gives CDR1 MNHEY, CDR2 SVGAGI. In DNA, the CDR3 is TGTGCCAGCAGTTACTCGTCAAACCGCGGCTACGAGCAGTACTTC. It codes for CASSYSSNRGYEQYF.

The gene calls are TRBV2 and TRBJ2-5, with 9 bases aligning to TRBD1. V was clipped by 5 bases and J by 1 base; unmatched bases: 5. Germline CDR1 reads SNHLY; CDR2 reads FYNNEI. The CDR3 spans 15 residues. CDR3 sequence reads: CASSRTGAPQETQYF. The CDR3 DNA reads as TGTGCCAGCAGTCGGACAGGGGCCCCCCAAGAGACCCAGTACTTC.

This chain links TRBV5-1 with TRBJ2-7, with 7 bases lining up with TRBD1. This CDR3 is 13 amino acids long. Germline V CDR1 and CDR2: SGHRS, YFSETQ. V dropped 7 bases and J dropped 6; count of bases not matched to a gene: 10. In DNA, the CDR3 is TGCGCCAGCCAGGGTCAGGGGGACGGCGAGCAGTACTTC. Translated: CASQGQGDGEQYF.

The rearrangement uses TRBV9 and TRBJ1-6, with a weak D call TRBD1 (5 bases). This CDR3 spans 18 amino acids. CDR1 and CDR2 (germline): SGDLS, YYNGEE. Trimming took off 0 bases at V and 4 bases at J, with 17 bases between the two ends. CDR3 protein: CASSVASSDREYNSPLHF. CDR3 DNA: TGTGCCAGCAGCGTAGCATCGTCCGACAGAGAGTATAATTCACCCCTCCACTTT.

This clone was seen a handful of times. This chain joins TRBV11-2 and TRBJ1-1; no clear D gene. The V end lost 1 base, the J end lost 1 base, and 7 bases lay between the germline ends. This CDR3 comprises 14 residues. Germline loops: CDR1 SGHAT, CDR2 FQNNGV. CDR3 region: CASSLGQPNTEAFF. For the CDR3, the DNA is TGTGCCAGCAGCTTAGGACAACCGAACACTGAAGCTTTCTTT.

There are a few counts of this clone. V and J are TRBV19 and TRBJ1-5, with 9 bases lining up with TRBD1. V lost 3 bases and J lost 4; bases outside the gene matches: 1. CDR3 size: 14 residues. Germline V gene sequence: CDR1 LNHDA, CDR2 SQIVND (reference sequence). In DNA form, the CDR3 reads TGTGCCAGTAGTATGGGACAGGGAAATCAGCCCCAGCATTTT. Its translation is CASSMGQGNQPQHF.

The CDR3 sequence: CASSRILGGETQYF. Written as DNA, the CDR3 is TGTGCCAGCAGCCGGATTTTGGGGGGGGAGACCCAGTACTTC. The gene calls are TRBV7-2 and TRBJ2-5; 7 bases line up with TRBD2. V lost 5 bases to trimming and J lost 5 bases; unmatched junction nucleotides: 8. Per germline, CDR1 SGHTA and CDR2 FQGNSA. The CDR3 spans 14 residues.

The chain couples TRBV6-5 to TRBJ2-7; TRBD1 is a possible D gene (6 bases). The germline V gene has CDR1 MNHEY and CDR2 SVGAGI. The CDR3 loop spans 15 amino acids. V dropped 4 bases and J dropped 5 bases, with 18 bases sitting between them. The DNA for the CDR3 is TGTGCCAGCAGTTTACTGGGGTCAGGGGACCACGAGCAGTACTTC. Translation: CASSLLGSGDHEQYF.

This chain links TRBV19 with TRBJ2-3; TRBD1 matches at 8 bases. CDR3 length: 16 amino acids. V lost 6 bases to trimming and J lost 0 bases; unmatched junction nucleotides: 8. CDR1 is LNHDA and CDR2 is SQIVND in the germline V gene (reference sequence). The CDR3 DNA is TGTGCCAGTAGGAACAGGGGGTTCACTAGCACAGATACGCAGTATTTT. Protein product: CASRNRGFTSTDTQYF.

V gene TRBV5-4 combines with J gene TRBJ2-6, with D unclear. The V gene lost 4 bases and the J gene lost 4 bases, with 12 bases spanning the gap. Germline values: CDR1 SGHNT, CDR2 YYREEE (reference sequence). This CDR3 region has 15 residues. CDR3 loop: CASSPPSRGANVLTF. The CDR3 nucleotides are TGTGCCAGCAGCCCTCCTTCACGGGGGGCCAACGTCCTGACTTTC.

V and J are TRBV27 and TRBJ2-7; unclear D gene. This CDR3 comprises 15 residues. Trimming cost V 1 base and J 3 bases, with 13 bases left between them. Germline V CDR1 and CDR2: MNHEY, SMNVEV (reference sequence). The CDR3 loop is CASSLWAGGRYEQYF. The CDR3, as DNA: TGTGCCAGCAGTTTATGGGCAGGTGGGCGCTACGAGCAGTACTTC.

The rearrangement joins TRBV6-1 to TRBJ2-7; a weak D match, TRBD1 (5 bases). This CDR3 spans 14 amino acids. Per the germline V gene, CDR1 is MNHNS and CDR2 is SASEGT. V gave up 2 bases and J gave up 6 bases, with 14 bases separating them. CDR3 amino acids: CASSELGPRGEQYF. The CDR3 DNA reads TGTGCCAGCAGTGAACTAGGACCAAGGGGCGAGCAGTACTTC.

The gene calls are TRBV7-2 and TRBJ1-2; TRBD1 agrees at 7 bases. Trimming at V came to 3 bases and at J to 4 bases, leaving 8 bases not matched to a gene. There are 15 residues in the CDR3. In germline, CDR1 is SGHTA, CDR2 FQGNSA. The CDR3 loop reads CASSFNKGGPYGYTF. As DNA, the CDR3 is TGTGCCAGCAGCTTCAATAAAGGGGGCCCCTATGGCTACACCTTC.

The chain employs TRBV4-2 and TRBJ2-1; TRBD2 aligns across 7 bases. Germline V gene data show CDR1 as LGHNA and CDR2 as YNFKEQ. The CDR3 length is 15 residues. Trimming removed 1 base from V and 6 bases from J; junction bases left unmatched: 6. This CDR3 is CASSQGLADLNEQFF. The CDR3 bases are TGTGCCAGCAGCCAAGGGCTAGCGGACCTCAATGAGCAGTTCTTC.

This clone was found a few times. V gene TRBV19 combines with J gene TRBJ1-2; no reliable D call. Germline lookup yields CDR1 LNHDA and CDR2 SQIVND (reference sequence). Trimming took off 2 bases at V and 3 bases at J, with 7 bases between the two ends. This CDR3 spans 13 amino acids. The CDR3, as DNA: TGTGCCAGTAGTATATACGGGGACTATGGCTACACCTTC. Encoded protein: CASSIYGDYGYTF.

The V and J genes are TRBV29-1 and TRBJ2-3, with D maybe TRBD1 (6 bases). CDR1 is SQVTM and CDR2 is ANQGSEA in the germline V gene. The CDR3 totals 12 residues. The V and J ends lost 7 bases and 3 bases respectively, with 11 bases between them. The CDR3: CSADRGTDTQYF. The CDR3 nucleotides read TGCAGCGCGGACAGAGGGACAGATACGCAGTATTTT.

The CDR3 loop is CASGWEGDTF. As DNA, the CDR3 is TGTGCCAGTGGATGGGAGGGGGACACCTTC. The chain has TRBV19 and TRBJ1-2; D is possibly TRBD1 (6 bases). The germline CDR1 and CDR2 sequences are LNHDA and SQIVND (reference sequence). V was pared by 8 bases and J by 12 bases, with 13 bases between. The CDR3 totals 10 residues.

The chain combines TRBV27 with TRBJ1-1; 8 positions match TRBD1. The CDR3 spans 14 residues. The ends lost 5 bases at V and 0 bases at J; junction bases unmatched: 2. Germline CDR1 is MNHEY and CDR2 is SMNVEV (reference sequence). CDR3 bases: TGTGCCAGCAGTATGGGACAGGTGAACACTGAAGCTTTCTTT. Encoded protein: CASSMGQVNTEAFF.

The rearrangement uses TRBV7-8 and TRBJ2-7; no firm D call. Per germline, CDR1 SGHVS and CDR2 FQNEAQ. V was shortened by 2 bases and J by 3 bases, with 8 bases between the two germline ends. The CDR3 loop spans 13 amino acids. The CDR3 bases are TGTGCCAGCAGCTTAAGCATTGACTACGAGCAGTACTTC. Amino acids: CASSLSIDYEQYF.

This clone qualifies as medium-sized. The chain carries TRBV10-3 and TRBJ1-3; D is perhaps TRBD1 (5 bases). V was clipped by 9 bases and J by 0 bases, with 9 bases between them. The CDR3 loop spans 13 amino acids. Germline assignment: CDR1 ENHRY and CDR2 SYGVKD. CDR3 coding DNA: TGTGCCATGGCTCAGGGCTCTGGAAACACCATATATTTT. Translated: CAMAQGSGNTIYF.

In this sample, this clone turned up a few times. The rearrangement uses TRBV28 and TRBJ1-3, with 7 bases matching TRBD1. The CDR3 is 15 residues long. The germline CDR1 and CDR2 sequences are MDHEN and SYDVKM. J lost 4 bases, V lost 6 bases, and 9 bases had no gene match. The CDR3 DNA sequence: TGTGCCAGCAGCCCCCCGACAGGGCACGGAAACACCATATATTTT. This translates into CASSPPTGHGNTIYF.

The chain has TRBV19 and TRBJ2-7, with 9 bases identical to TRBD1. CDR1 is LNHDA and CDR2 is SQIVND in the germline V gene (reference sequence). V shed 3 bases, J shed 5 bases, and the junction held 11 bases outside the gene matches. The CDR3 runs 16 residues. Written as DNA, the CDR3 is TGTGCCAGTAGTATCTTTGGGGGGACAGGGAACCACGAGCAGTACTTC. Amino acids: CASSIFGGTGNHEQYF.

The rearrangement uses TRBV30 and TRBJ1-6, with a possible D match to TRBD1 (6 bases). The CDR3 runs 14 residues. Per germline, CDR1 GTSNPN and CDR2 SVGIG (reference sequence). The V end was cut by 5 bases, the J end by 3 bases, with 11 bases between. CDR3 nucleotide sequence: TGTGCCTGGGGACAGTCCTACTATAATTCACCCCTCCACTTT. Protein sequence: CAWGQSYYNSPLHF. Together with reference TRBV30 and TRBJ1-6, the CDR3 gives the full variable domain: SQTIHQWPATLVQPVGSPLSLECTVEGTSNPNLYWYRQAAGRGLQLLFYSVGIGQISSEVPQNLSASRPQDRQFILSSKKLLLSDSGFYLCAWGQSYYNSPLHFGNGTRLTVT.